The T cell receptor beta chain described here comes from a study of T cells in Graves' hyperthyroidism and ophthalmopathy. Study results and limitations: Ophthalmopathy cases were set apart from stable hyperthyroidism by a 13 V-J model.

Authors of the study amplified TCR beta CDR3 regions from RNA transcripts. With the HTBI primer set, the TCR CDR3 went through a first round of RT-PCR. TCRdb ran MiXCR on the multiplex PCR reads and lists one entry per CDR3 protein. The table shows hundreds of thousands of distinct CDR3 sequences, with roughly 14% occurring only once. V lost 1 base to trimming and J lost 5 bases; unmatched junction nucleotides: 4. Germline assignment: CDR1 LGHDT and CDR2 YNNKEL (reference sequence). This CDR3 is 14 amino acids long. Uncontrolled infection, other autoimmune disease, pregnancy and lactation each barred patients from inclusion. This clonotype was seen repeatedly, ten times or more. Antigen specificity is unknown.

Sequencing was carried out using blood. The genes are TRBV3-1 and TRBJ1-2, with TRBD1 matching over 7 bases. The receptor comes from a man in his late teens or twenties with Graves' ophthalmopathy. DNA of the CDR3: TGTGCCAGCAGCCAAGTTGAGGGGGCATATGGCTACACCTTC. It yields the protein CASSQVEGAYGYTF. Looking up the rest from reference TRBV3-1 and TRBJ1-2 gives the full variable domain: DTAVSQTPKYLVTQMGNDKSIKCEQNLGHDTMYWYKQDSKKFLKIMFSYNNKELIINETVPNRFSPKSPDKAHLNLHINSLELGDSAVYFCASSQVEGAYGYTFGSGTRLTVV.